This T cell receptor (beta chain) is drawn from a study of T cell responses to AZD1222 COVID-19 vaccine. Researchers grouped second doses given at about 4 or about 12 weeks into one pool. Per the germline V gene, CDR1 is LNHDA and CDR2 is SQIVND (reference sequence). The CDR3 spans 12 residues. The V gene lost 6 bases and the J gene lost 1 base, with 6 bases spanning the gap. Assay: immunoSEQ multiplex PCR; the TCRdb copy retains only in-frame clones and omits some. Of about 160,000 clones listed, approximately 94% are singletons. This chain links TRBV19 with TRBJ1-1; TRBD1 is a possible D gene (5 bases). The sample in question was peripheral blood, obtained 28 days after the second AZD1222 dose. The TCR was taken from an adult who received the AZD1222 COVID-19 vaccine. This CDR3 reads CASRGQNTEAFF. The DNA for the CDR3 is TGTGCCAGTAGGGGGCAGAACACTGAAGCTTTCTTT.